These 29 T cell receptor beta chains came from one sample sequenced in a study of CD8 T cells in ankylosing spondylitis. Findings and caveats of the study: Seemingly distinctive of ankylosing spondylitis blood was a TCR beta motif formed by eight highly homologous variants.

MiXCR, run by TCRdb on the 5' RACE reads, gives a single entry per CDR3 protein. Of about 840,000 distinct CDR3 sequences listed, around 11% are singletons. These receptors are not linked to any known antigen. The sequenced sample was blood, either unsorted or a sorted T cell fraction (not recorded which). These receptors all come from a male donor with ankylosing spondylitis.

This clonotype has more than one count but fewer than ten. V gene TRBV20-1 combines with J gene TRBJ2-5, with 10 bases that match TRBD2. With V trimmed by 6 bases and J by 4 bases, 11 bases remained unmatched. The CDR3 totals 15 residues. Germline assignment: CDR1 DFQATT and CDR2 SNEGSKA (reference sequence). CDR3 nucleotide sequence: TGCAGTGCCGCCGCCCGGACTAGCGGATTAGAGACCCAGTACTTC. It encodes CSAAARTSGLETQYF.

The chain employs TRBV4-2 and TRBJ2-1; no firm D call. The CDR3 totals 13 residues. CDR1 and CDR2 from the germline V gene are LGHNA and YNFKEQ. The V and J ends lost 1 base and 8 bases respectively, with 9 bases between them. The CDR3 is CASSQVRIDEQFF. CDR3 bases: TGTGCCAGCAGCCAAGTCCGTATAGATGAGCAGTTCTTC.

J is TRBJ2-5 and V is TRBV7-8; 11 nucleotides align to TRBD2. V shed 3 bases and J 5 bases; nucleotides not matched to a gene: 8. CDR3 size: 16 residues. Germline-derived CDR1 and CDR2 are SGHVS and FQNEAQ. The DNA of the CDR3 is TGTGCCAGCAGCTTCTCTAGCGGGGGGATGTTGGAGACCCAGTACTTC. It yields the protein CASSFSSGGMLETQYF.

The rearrangement joins TRBV4-3 to TRBJ1-6; D is ambiguous. Germline CDR1 LGHNA, CDR2 YSLEER. Trimming shortened V by 4 bases and J by 8 bases, and 15 bases separated the two germline ends. This CDR3 has 15 amino acids. CDR3: CASSRRLIGDSPLHF. CDR3 DNA: TGCGCCAGCAGCCGAAGATTAATTGGTGATTCACCCCTCCACTTT.

This clonotype was observed a few times. J is TRBJ2-7 and V is TRBV5-4; TRBD2 agrees at 13 bases. Germline lookup yields CDR1 SGHNT and CDR2 YYREEE (reference sequence). CDR3 length: 16 amino acids. Germline trimming cut 1 base from V and 0 bases from J; bases unmatched to any gene: 1. The CDR3 here is CASSLWTSGSSYEQYF. The CDR3, as DNA: TGTGCCAGCAGCTTGTGGACTAGCGGGAGCTCCTACGAGCAGTACTTC.

In its sample, this clonotype was seen many times. The chain uses TRBV5-1 and TRBJ2-1; 8 bases fit TRBD1. V was clipped by 3 bases and J by 6 bases; unmatched bases: 5. The CDR3 spans 14 residues. Germline V CDR1 and CDR2: SGHRS, YFSETQ. CDR3 sequence reads: CASSSMGQVNEQFF. The DNA for the CDR3 is TGCGCCAGCAGCTCGATGGGACAGGTCAATGAGCAGTTCTTC.

The sample holds a few counts of this clonotype. The genes are TRBV12-3 or TRBV12-4 and TRBJ1-2, with 7 bases aligning to TRBD1. The CDR3 is 13 residues long. The V segment lost 6 bases and the J segment 4 bases; nucleotides outside the gene matches: 5. DNA of the CDR3: TGTGCCAGCAGGGGGGGGACAGCCTATGGCTACACCTTC. It yields the protein CASRGGTAYGYTF.

V and J are TRBV15 and TRBJ2-2; 11 nucleotides align to TRBD2. V shed 5 bases, J shed 5 bases, and the junction held 4 bases outside the gene matches. Germline V gene lookup returns CDR1 LNHNV and CDR2 YYDKDF (reference sequence). The CDR3 runs 15 residues. The CDR3 protein is CATSPSGGRTGELFF. The CDR3 DNA reads as TGTGCCACCAGCCCTAGCGGGGGGAGGACCGGGGAGCTGTTTTTT.

This clonotype was counted a few times. The rearrangement uses TRBV20-1 and TRBJ1-2, with 9 bases lining up with TRBD1. The CDR3 totals 14 residues. Trimming at V came to 8 bases and at J to 1 base, leaving 8 bases not matched to a gene. Germline CDR1 is DFQATT and CDR2 is SNEGSKA (reference sequence). The CDR3 nucleotides are TGCAGTCCAGAGGGACAGGGAGTTAACTATGGCTACACCTTC. Its translation: CSPEGQGVNYGYTF.

In DNA, the CDR3 is TGCGCCAGCAGCCGGGATACAGGGATCGAAGCTTTCTTT. Translation: CASSRDTGIEAFF. The rearrangement links TRBV5-1 to TRBJ1-1; weak D call: TRBD1 (6 bases). The V and J ends lost 4 bases and 8 bases respectively, with 15 bases between them. The CDR3 extends over 13 amino acids. Germline-derived CDR1 and CDR2 are SGHRS and YFSETQ.

This rearrangement joins TRBV4-3 to TRBJ2-2, with D uncertain. The V and J ends lost 0 bases and 3 bases respectively, with 5 bases between them. Germline CDR1 LGHNA, CDR2 YSLEER. This CDR3 spans 14 amino acids. This CDR3 is CASSQDYYTGELFF. Here the CDR3 DNA reads TGCGCCAGCAGCCAAGATTACTACACCGGGGAGCTGTTTTTT.

As to this clonotype: One end of the junction is discordant with germline, which a read error may explain. The V call is TRBV10-3, the J call TRBJ2-7, with D perhaps matching TRBD1 (6 bases). Germline loops: CDR1 ENHRY, CDR2 SYGVKD. This CDR3 is built from 11 residues. CDR3 DNA sequence: TGTGCCATCGGCAAGGGGGACGAGCGGTACTTC. It is translated as CAIGKGDERYF.

In its sample, this clonotype was seen many times. This chain connects TRBV20-1 to TRBJ2-3; no clear D gene. V lost 4 bases to trimming and J lost 5 bases, with 7 bases between them. The CDR3 contains 11 residues. Germline assignment: CDR1 DFQATT and CDR2 SNEGSKA (reference sequence). In nucleotides, the CDR3 is TGCAGTGCTACCCGTATAGATACGCAGTATTTT. It yields the protein CSATRIDTQYF.

This clonotype has only a few counts. The J gene is TRBJ1-2, the V gene TRBV7-9; D possibly corresponds to TRBD1 (5 bases). The CDR3 runs to 16 residues. Trimming took off 4 bases at V and 0 bases at J, with 15 bases between the two ends. Germline loops: CDR1 SEHNR, CDR2 FQNEAQ (reference sequence). In nucleotides, the CDR3 is TGTGCCAGCAGCTCCCTAGAACAGGAACCTAACTATGGCTACACCTTC. It yields the protein CASSSLEQEPNYGYTF.

This clonotype occurred a few times. The chain carries TRBV29-1 and TRBJ2-3; D unclear. Trimming left V 0 bases short and J 4 bases short, with 2 bases between. Germline CDR1 and CDR2: SQVTM and ANQGSEA. The CDR3 has 11 residues. This CDR3 reads CSVEDADTQYF. The CDR3 DNA reads as TGCAGCGTTGAAGACGCAGATACGCAGTATTTT.

This chain connects TRBV7-2 to TRBJ1-2; 8 bases are shared with TRBD1. CDR1 and CDR2 from the germline V gene are SGHTA and FQGNSA. With V trimmed by 1 base and J by 5 bases, 9 bases remained unmatched. The CDR3 spans 16 residues. The CDR3 sequence is CASSLGRQGLGYGYTF. CDR3 coding DNA: TGTGCCAGCAGCTTAGGCCGACAGGGGCTAGGATATGGCTACACCTTC.

Many counts were recorded for this clonotype. The chain couples TRBV5-1 to TRBJ1-4, with D unresolved. This CDR3 has 14 residues. Germline values: CDR1 SGHRS, CDR2 YFSETQ. Trimming stripped 4 bases from V and 5 bases from J, with 12 bases between. The CDR3, as DNA: TGCGCCAGCAGCGCGAGGACTCTGAATGAAAAACTGTTTTTT. This sequence encodes CASSARTLNEKLFF.

This clonotype was counted a few times. The germline gene is not matched at one end of the junction; a read error may be the cause. This chain connects TRBV5-1 to TRBJ1-1; D gene unclear. This CDR3 has 13 residues. CDR1 is SGHRS, CDR2 YFSETQ, per germline. In DNA form, the CDR3 reads TGTGCCAGCTCAGCTTCGGGGAACACTGAAGCTTTCTTT. Translation gives CASSASGNTEAFF.

The gene calls are TRBV28 and TRBJ1-2, with 7 bases that match TRBD1. The CDR3 length is 13 residues. Germline CDR1 is MDHEN and CDR2 is SYDVKM. Trimming at V came to 8 bases and at J to 8 bases, leaving 11 bases not matched to a gene. DNA for the CDR3: TGTGCCAGCCACTTCGACAGGGCGGGAGGCTACACCTTC. This translates into CASHFDRAGGYTF.

This chain links TRBV6-2 or TRBV6-3 with TRBJ1-1; D gene unclear. V dropped 2 bases and J dropped 3 bases, with 7 bases sitting between them. The CDR3 length is 13 residues. Germline lookup yields CDR1 MNHEY and CDR2 SVGEGT. CDR3 residues: CASSYRIDTEAFF. The DNA for the CDR3 is TGTGCCAGCAGTTACAGGATCGACACTGAAGCTTTCTTT.

This clonotype was detected ten times or more. This chain uses TRBV10-3 with TRBJ2-5; TRBD2 agrees at 15 bases. The CDR3 is 15 amino acids. V gave up 10 bases and J gave up 0 bases; unmatched junction bases: 3. The germline V gene has CDR1 ENHRY and CDR2 SYGVKD. CDR3 residues: CATGTSGGYQETQYF. The CDR3 region has the DNA TGTGCCACCGGGACTAGCGGGGGGTACCAAGAGACCCAGTACTTC.

The chain couples TRBV20-1 to TRBJ2-5, with D hard to call. V shed 5 bases and J shed 5 bases, with 15 bases lying between them. This CDR3 comprises 13 residues. CDR1 is DFQATT and CDR2 is SNEGSKA in the germline V gene (reference sequence). Here the CDR3 DNA reads TGCAGTGCTGCATCGACCGCAGCGGAGACCCAGTACTTC. It codes for CSAASTAAETQYF.

The V gene is TRBV20-1, the J gene TRBJ2-1; D gene uncertain. This CDR3 is 10 amino acids long. The V gene's germline CDR1 is DFQATT and CDR2 SNEGSKA (reference sequence). The germline V and J ends were trimmed by 3 bases and 7 bases, with 4 bases remaining between them. CDR3 DNA: TGCAGTGCTAGGCAGAATGAGCAGTTCTTC. Its translation is CSARQNEQFF.

This clonotype was counted at least ten times. The rearrangement joins TRBV5-1 to TRBJ2-2; D remains ambiguous. Germline V gene sequence: CDR1 SGHRS, CDR2 YFSETQ. Trimming removed 4 bases at V and 0 bases at J, with 10 bases between. The length of the CDR3 is 15 residues. In DNA form, the CDR3 reads TGCGCCAGCAGCCCAAACAGAGCGAACACCGGGGAGCTGTTTTTT. This sequence encodes CASSPNRANTGELFF.

The table lists this clonotype with a few counts. The chain links TRBV18 to TRBJ1-1, with 7 positions matching TRBD1. The CDR3 is 14 amino acids. Germline lookup yields CDR1 KGHSH and CDR2 LQKENI. The V segment lost 4 bases and the J segment 3 bases; nucleotides outside the gene matches: 5. CDR3 in DNA: TGTGCCAGCTCACTCCGGACAGGATACACTGAAGCTTTCTTT. Its translation is CASSLRTGYTEAFF. Based on the CDR3 plus reference TRBV18 and TRBJ1-1, the full variable domain is NAGVMQNPRHLVRRRGQEARLRCSPMKGHSHVYWYRQLPEEGLKFMVYLQKENIIDESGMPKERFSAEFPKEGPSILRIQQVVRGDSAAYFCASSLRTGYTEAFFGQGTRLTVV.

Ten or more counts support this clonotype. This chain joins TRBV6-5 and TRBJ2-1; D possibly corresponds to TRBD2 (5 bases). CDR3 length equals 14 residues. CDR1 and CDR2 from the germline V gene are MNHEY and SVGAGI. The germline V and J ends were trimmed by 0 bases and 5 bases, with 8 bases remaining between them. Here the CDR3 reads CASSYSFGDNEQFF. CDR3 coding DNA: TGTGCCAGCAGTTACTCTTTCGGGGACAATGAGCAGTTCTTC.

The chain couples TRBV7-2 to TRBJ1-1, with D unclear. Germline V gene sequence: CDR1 SGHTA, CDR2 FQGNSA. Trimming removed 3 bases at V and 5 bases at J, with 13 bases between. The CDR3 loop spans 14 amino acids. CDR3 sequence (DNA): TGTGCCAGCAGCTTGACCAGGCAGAGGACTGAAGCTTTCTTT. Encoded protein: CASSLTRQRTEAFF.

The rearrangement uses TRBV4-1 and TRBJ2-1; D uncertain. Trimming took off 3 bases at V and 9 bases at J, with 18 bases between the two ends. There are 15 residues in the CDR3. Looked up from germline, CDR1 is MGHRA and CDR2 is YSYEKL. The CDR3 is CASSHQNPLEVEQFF. In nucleotides, the CDR3 is TGCGCCAGCAGCCACCAGAACCCTCTAGAGGTTGAGCAGTTCTTC.

Only a few counts were recorded for this clonotype. The chain carries TRBV6-5 and TRBJ1-2, with a possible D match to TRBD1 (5 bases). Trimming shortened V by 0 bases and J by 7 bases, and 18 bases separated the two germline ends. This CDR3 has 16 amino acids. Germline CDR1 is MNHEY and CDR2 is SVGAGI. Here the CDR3 DNA reads TGTGCCAGCAGTTACTCGATTACGGGGGGGATTGTTGGCTACACCTTC. Translated: CASSYSITGGIVGYTF.